Sequencing of this T cell receptor (beta chain) was carried out in a study of cytomegalovirus exposure and HLA in healthy donors. Overall study: Within the Caucasian-associated ancestry cluster were roughly 81% of the 398 genotyped donors.

Study observations and caveats: Earlier analysis looked at TCR beta V segments, and most were productive about 90% or about 30% of the time. Most of the CMV-associated TCR beta chains (in a later analysis) appeared to be HLA-restricted.

The PCR employed 60 Vbeta primers together with 13 Jbeta primers. Using immunoSEQ multiplex PCR, the repertoire was profiled, and TCRdb retains in-frame clones only, with some absent. The repertoire table contains about 20,000 clones. Comment on this clone: Its specificity is unknown.

The sample consisted of PBMCs. The sequence came from a man between 60 and 75 years old in good health and CMV-seropositive.

This CDR3 is CASSLLILNTEAFF. In DNA form, the CDR3 reads TGTGCCAGCTCACTACTGATTCTGAACACTGAAGCTTTCTTT. The genes are TRBV18 and TRBJ1-1; D unclear. This CDR3 has 14 residues. Germline assignment: CDR1 KGHSH and CDR2 LQKENI. Deletions cut 4 bases from V and 0 bases from J, with 9 bases between. Full variable domain (missing parts from reference TRBV18 and TRBJ1-1): NAGVMQNPRHLVRRRGQEARLRCSPMKGHSHVYWYRQLPEEGLKFMVYLQKENIIDESGMPKERFSAEFPKEGPSILRIQQVVRGDSAAYFCASSLLILNTEAFFGQGTRLTVV.